The entry below gives a single TCR beta chain sequence along with its context. Its antigen is not known. A second PCR of about 7 to 12 cycles used a sample-barcoded 5' primer and a J-beta primer mix. MiXCR, applied by TCRdb to the 5' RACE reads, yields one record per CDR3 protein. The sample includes more than 900,000 distinct CDR3 sequences, about 28% of them seen just once. CDR1 SGHDN and CDR2 FVKESK come from the germline V gene. The CDR3 extends over 14 amino acids. V lost 1 base and J lost 3, with 10 bases in between. This specimen comes from a study of blood T cells in healthy people across ages. Study-wide points: Estimated diversity across one million T cells was deemed an underestimate.

Healthy individuals of Caucasian origin from Russia, aged roughly 6 to 100, served as donors. A further study also used this sample, focusing on T cells of mothers and their children. That work states: The sample comes from nine or ten healthy Caucasian donors: mothers and children.

The clonotype originates from a woman aged 35 to 49 in good health. Sequenced: blood. The V gene is TRBV14, the J gene TRBJ2-7; D is possibly TRBD1 (5 bases). In DNA form, the CDR3 reads TGTGCCAGCAGCCAAGTCGCAGGGTTCTACGAGCAGTACTTC. Its translation is CASSQVAGFYEQYF.